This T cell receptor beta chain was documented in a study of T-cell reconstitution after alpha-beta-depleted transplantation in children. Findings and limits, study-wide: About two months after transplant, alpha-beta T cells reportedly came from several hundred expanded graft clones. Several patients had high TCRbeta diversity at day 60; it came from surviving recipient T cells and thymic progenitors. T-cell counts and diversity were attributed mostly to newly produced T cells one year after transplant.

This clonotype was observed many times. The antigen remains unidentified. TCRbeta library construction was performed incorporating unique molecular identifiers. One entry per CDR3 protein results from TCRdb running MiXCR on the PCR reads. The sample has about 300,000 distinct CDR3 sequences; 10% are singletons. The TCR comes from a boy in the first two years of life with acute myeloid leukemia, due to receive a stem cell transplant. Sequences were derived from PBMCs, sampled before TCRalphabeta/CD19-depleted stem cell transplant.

CDR3 nucleotide sequence: TGTGCCAGCAGCTTAGCGGTCCCGATGACAGATACGCAGTATTTT. It codes for CASSLAVPMTDTQYF. The chain links TRBV7-9 to TRBJ2-3; D is uncertain. The germline V and J ends were trimmed by 0 bases and 3 bases, with 10 bases remaining between them. Looked up from germline, CDR1 is SEHNR and CDR2 is FQNEAQ (reference sequence). The length of the CDR3 is 15 residues.